This paragraph covers one TCR beta chain sequence. Its antigen is not known. The same CDR3 can be traced to other DNA sequences in this sample. The sample belongs to a study of shared clonotypes between healthy human individuals. Sequenced by immunoSEQ multiplex PCR; TCRdb stores in-frame clones only, minus some. The table shows 2.3 million or so clones, with over 90% occurring only once. With 0 bases removed from V and 3 bases from J, the gap between germline ends came to 9 bases. The CDR3 runs 14 residues. CDR1 and CDR2 from the germline V gene are SGDLS and YYNGEE. Points from the study as a whole: Sequencing depth was expected to influence donor clonotype sharing.

Sequenced input: naive CD4+ T cells from PBMCs. Subset: CD45RA+ positively selected. The TCR sequence derives from a man between 18 and 35 years old in good health. Some clones in this sample may be carry-over from other donors' samples. The V call is TRBV9, the J call TRBJ1-2; the D gene is possibly TRBD1 (5 bases). In DNA form, the CDR3 reads TGTGCCAGCAGCGTAGAGGAGGGGTACTATGGCTACACCTTC. It translates to CASSVEEGYYGYTF. The complete variable domain, with remaining parts taken from reference TRBV9 and TRBJ1-2, reads DSGVTQTPKHLITATGQRVTLRCSPRSGDLSVYWYQQSLDQGLQFLIQYYNGEERAKGNILERFSAQQFPDLHSELNLSSLELGDSALYFCASSVEEGYYGYTFGSGTRLTVV.